This entry is about one T cell receptor beta chain. Its antigen has not been determined. Per-base qualities were not stored, and no clone one base away is much larger. These data come from a study of graft-versus-host responses after intestinal transplantation (dated by TCRdb to the early 2020s). About the investigation overall: The transplants that recipients got were multivisceral, liver-intestinal, or isolated intestinal. Bulk TCR-beta CDR3 sequencing was used to track graft-versus-host and host-versus-graft alloreactive T cell clones in the graft, circulation and bone marrow after intestinal transplantation. A peak of at least 4% donor T cells among recipient peripheral blood mononuclear cells was the definition used for donor T cell macrochimerism. Of the 20 to 25 intestinal transplant recipients enrolled in the cohort, one of whom was a retransplant, a few patients without pretransplant specimens were excluded. Alloreactive clones were identified by sequencing pre-transplant mixed lymphocyte reaction products and comparing them with unstimulated pre-transplant donor and recipient T cells. All recipients received anti-thymocyte globulin induction followed by maintenance tacrolimus and steroids for two to four years. Rather than going through the commercial service, samples from three later patients were sequenced in-house on an Illumina MiSeq and processed with MiXCR.

Blood samples were collected up to 4 times in the first month after transplant and then at least monthly when available. Overall study results and their limits: GvH clones turned up in recipient bone marrow, with some appearing earlier in ileal mucosa or blood, a pattern consistent with an intestinal mucosal origin. Conclusions were limited by the relatively low number and heterogeneity of intestinal transplant patients. Early after transplant, peak levels of circulating GvH clones were found to be associated with declines in HvG clones. Patients with donor T cell macrochimerism had high GvH to HvG T cell clonal ratios in their allografts.

The library was prepared using the immunoSEQ multiplex PCR assay. For most patients, genomic DNA was subjected to high-throughput TCR-beta CDR3 sequencing by Adaptive Biotechnologies. In the paper's pipeline: TCR sequencing data were retrieved from Adaptive's ImmunoSEQ software for about 17 patients, whereas a few other patients were processed with MiXCR and VDJtools. Because the origin of CDR3 nucleotide sequences shared between donor and recipient could not be assigned, those sequences were removed. To count as alloreactive, a clone needed at least 2-fold expansion over unstimulated cells and a minimum CFSE-low frequency of 0.002% (template counts) or 0.001% (read counts). Clones detected in sequenced pre-transplant spleen, lymph node, or MLR CFSE-low populations of the donor or recipient were defined as mappable. The cumulative frequency of alloreactive clones was calculated as a percentage of all sequences, weighted by copy number. TCRdb stores this immuneACCESS table with in-frame sequences only. Part of the clones is absent; in the studies checked, under half of the shortfall reflects unresolved V genes, and no reason is known for the rest. V, J and clone size were drawn from that table, and D and trimming were deduced from the DNA. This sample gives about 54,000 clones in total; about 89% of them show up just once. The ten largest clones represent roughly 6% of the sample.

The sequencing used PBMCs, collected around 95 weeks after intestinal transplant. The receptor's source is a human patient who received an intestinal transplant, so some T cells may come from the graft donor.

In nucleotide form, the sequence is TGTGCCAGAAGCCCCCAGGACTCCTACGAGCAGTACTTC. Its protein is CARSPQDSYEQYF. The chain couples TRBV5-3 to TRBJ2-7; confidence is insufficient to name the D gene. TRBV5-3 counts as an open reading frame of uncertain function. V sheds 4 bases and J sheds 0 bases, leaving 8 bases between their ends. CDR3 length: 13 amino acids, cysteine to phenylalanine. CDR3 DNA only is kept here, 39 bases in frame from base 1.